This T cell receptor beta chain came from a study of control samples from healthy donors and cancer patients. This clone was recorded a few times. The V segment lost 8 bases and the J segment 6 bases; nucleotides outside the gene matches: 7. The CDR3 contains 13 residues. CDR1 and CDR2 (germline): ENHRY, SYGVKD. The repertoire was sequenced with immunoSEQ multiplex PCR; TCRdb's copy has only in-frame clones and lacks some. The table has 75,000 to 80,000 clones, about 89% seen once. The sequenced sample consisted of PBMCs. The receptor's source is a woman in her forties or fifties with colorectal cancer. V is TRBV10-3 and J is TRBJ2-5; 9 bases are shared with TRBD2. CDR3 region: CAIGSSGVQTQYF. CDR3 nucleotide sequence: TGTGCCATCGGGTCTAGCGGGGTGCAGACCCAGTACTTC.